Given below is one T cell receptor beta chain in context. Per the original data handling: It was from reference gene primer amplification that nucleated cell counts were estimated. Some clones are missing from TCRdb's copy, which holds only in-frame ones; the method was immunoSEQ multiplex PCR. That table furnishes V, J and clone size, whereas the DNA furnished D and trimming. The data contain around 100,000 clones, around 83% of them seen just once; the ten biggest clones take up 1.4% to 1.5%. The trim removed 5 bases at V and 7 bases at J, leaving 7 bases unmatched. The germline V gene encodes CDR1 SNHLY and CDR2 FYNNEI. This CDR3 is built from 15 residues. The entry originates in a study of blood T cell repertoires in COVID-19. As for the study in general: COVID-19 samples from acute and convalescent phases originated in the United States, Italy and Spain. The cDNA or gDNA used as material had been derived from T cells, B-cell-depleted T cells, or PBMCs.

The chain links TRBV2 to TRBJ1-4; TRBD1 matches at 10 bases. Sequenced material: peripheral blood. The clonotype was recovered from a man in his forties with acute or convalescent COVID-19. CDR3 amino acids: CASSSSGTGVEKLFF. The CDR3 coding sequence is TGTGCCAGCAGTTCCTCCGGGACAGGGGTTGAAAAACTGTTTTTT.